This entry lists 18 T cell receptor beta chains sequenced from one sample in a study of cytomegalovirus exposure and HLA in healthy donors. Clones were sequenced by immunoSEQ multiplex PCR, and TCRdb holds only the in-frame ones, with some missing. Of roughly 150,000 clones listed, around 90% are singletons. The sample comprised PBMCs. These receptors all come from a woman between 18 and 29 years old in good health and CMV-seropositive.

The chain links TRBV28 to TRBJ1-2; weak D call: TRBD1 (6 bases). Germline-derived CDR1 and CDR2 are MDHEN and SYDVKM. The CDR3 contains 12 residues. V lost 11 bases and J lost 5, with 15 bases in between. CDR3 sequence reads: CAEQGSGYGYTF. DNA for the CDR3: TGTGCCGAACAGGGATCTGGGTATGGCTACACCTTC.

CDR3 amino acids: CASSVAGGGAYEQYF. CDR3 coding DNA: TGTGCCAGCAGCGTAGCTGGCGGGGGGGCCTACGAGCAGTACTTC. The V call is TRBV9, the J call TRBJ2-7, with TRBD2 matching over 9 bases. CDR1 is SGDLS, CDR2 YYNGEE, per germline. The junction had 3 bases not matched to a gene; V was cut back by 0 bases and J by 2 bases. The CDR3 sequence is 15 residues long.

CDR3 nucleotides: TGCGCCAGCAGCTTGGTAGGAAACACCATATATTTT. This translates into CASSLVGNTIYF. The gene calls are TRBV5-1 and TRBJ1-3; D remains ambiguous. Germline V gene sequence: CDR1 SGHRS, CDR2 YFSETQ. CDR3 length: 12 residues. The V end was cut by 0 bases, the J end by 4 bases, with 2 bases between.

The rearrangement uses TRBV30 and TRBJ2-7; D perhaps matches TRBD1 (5 bases). The CDR3 consists of 13 residues. Trimming took 0 bases from V and 3 from J, leaving 9 bases between them. Germline CDR1 and CDR2: GTSNPN and SVGIG (reference sequence). CDR3 nucleotide sequence: TGTGCCTGGAGTGTAGGCAGGGACTACGAGCAGTACTTC. Its protein is CAWSVGRDYEQYF.

V is TRBV6-5 and J is TRBJ2-5; D perhaps matches TRBD2 (5 bases). The germline gives CDR1 MNHEY, CDR2 SVGAGI. The CDR3 contains 15 residues. The V end lost 7 bases, the J end lost 1 base, and 16 bases lay between the germline ends. The CDR3 DNA follows: TGTGCCAGCACCCTACGTGGACTGATCCAAGAGACCCAGTACTTC. Encoded protein: CASTLRGLIQETQYF.

This clone was counted a single time. This chain joins TRBV9 and TRBJ2-1, with 13 bases lining up with TRBD2. This CDR3 is 15 amino acids long. Unmatched junction bases numbered 2, after V lost 3 bases and J lost 5 bases. Germline V gene lookup returns CDR1 SGDLS and CDR2 YYNGEE. CDR3 in DNA: TGTGCCAGCAGCGCCGGGACTAGCGGGAACAATGAGCAGTTCTTC. Translated, it gives CASSAGTSGNNEQFF.

This clone has a handful of counts. This chain connects TRBV19 to TRBJ1-5; 10 bases align to TRBD1. The CDR3 extends over 17 amino acids. The germline V gene has CDR1 LNHDA and CDR2 SQIVND (reference sequence). The J segment lost 6 bases and the V segment lost 2 bases, leaving 10 bases of the junction unmatched. In DNA form, the CDR3 reads TGTGCCAGTAGTATAAACGCGGGACAGGGGAAATTTCAGCCCCAGCATTTT. It encodes CASSINAGQGKFQPQHF.

This clone was found once. J is TRBJ2-3 and V is TRBV7-3, with 7 bases that match TRBD2. Germline CDR1 is SGHTA and CDR2 is FQGTGA. V trimming: 5 bases; J trimming: 4 bases; junction bases outside the gene matches: 3. CDR3 size: 13 residues. The CDR3 DNA reads as TGTGCCAGCAGCACGGGAGGTCCAGATACGCAGTATTTT. Translated: CASSTGGPDTQYF.

This rearrangement joins TRBV28 to TRBJ2-7, with TRBD1 identical over 9 bases. This CDR3 has 18 residues. The ends lost 5 bases at V and 0 bases at J; junction bases unmatched: 14. CDR1 and CDR2 (germline): MDHEN, SYDVKM. The CDR3 loop reads CASSLQTGGSTFSYEQYF. DNA for the CDR3: TGTGCCAGCAGTCTACAAACAGGGGGCTCGACGTTCTCCTACGAGCAGTACTTC.

The V gene is TRBV27, the J gene TRBJ2-1, with TRBD2 identical over 8 bases. The V segment lost 3 bases and the J segment 10 bases; nucleotides outside the gene matches: 5. The CDR3 loop spans 13 amino acids. In germline, CDR1 is MNHEY, CDR2 SMNVEV (reference sequence). The CDR3 bases are TGTGCCAGCAGTTTCAGTGGCGGGAGGGAGCAGTTCTTC. It yields the protein CASSFSGGREQFF.

This chain uses TRBV29-1 with TRBJ1-1; 7 bases are a match to TRBD1. Germline CDR1 SQVTM, CDR2 ANQGSEA. This CDR3 is 13 amino acids long. The ends lost 1 base at V and 5 bases at J; junction bases unmatched: 4. CDR3 region: CSVEGQGKTEAFF. CDR3 DNA: TGCAGCGTTGAAGGACAGGGAAAAACTGAAGCTTTCTTT.

This clone occurred a few times. The chain has TRBV19 and TRBJ2-7; 7 positions match TRBD2. V shed 9 bases and J 5 bases; nucleotides not matched to a gene: 13. Germline CDR1 reads LNHDA; CDR2 reads SQIVND (reference sequence). The length of the CDR3 is 14 residues. CDR3 sequence: CASRDGLDRDEQYF. CDR3 in DNA: TGTGCCAGCAGAGATGGACTAGACCGCGACGAGCAGTACTTC.

V and J are TRBV7-3 and TRBJ2-1; possibly TRBD2 for D (6 bases). The germline gives CDR1 SGHTA, CDR2 FQGTGA. Trimming shortened V by 9 bases and J by 5 bases, and 8 bases separated the two germline ends. The CDR3 consists of 11 residues. CDR3 coding DNA: TGTGCCAGGACTAGTGACAATGAGCAGTTCTTC. This gives the protein CARTSDNEQFF.

The chain has TRBV6-5 and TRBJ2-7, with D perhaps matching TRBD1 (5 bases). The germline gives CDR1 MNHEY, CDR2 SVGAGI. This CDR3 is 13 amino acids long. The CDR3 loop is CVSWQGESGEQYF. In nucleotides, the CDR3 is TGTGTCTCCTGGCAGGGCGAATCGGGCGAGCAGTACTTC.

This clone has only one observation. The genes are TRBV27 and TRBJ2-7, with a weak D call TRBD1 (6 bases). CDR1 MNHEY and CDR2 SMNVEV come from the germline V gene (reference sequence). The CDR3 extends over 14 amino acids. Deletions cut 5 bases from V and 7 bases from J, with 18 bases between. The CDR3 DNA reads as TGTGCCAGCAGTGCCCAGGGGCGAGGGTTAGAGCAGTACTTC. Protein: CASSAQGRGLEQYF.

The chain joins TRBV18 to TRBJ2-5; 8 bases are shared with TRBD2. The CDR3 contains 14 residues. The germline gives CDR1 KGHSH, CDR2 LQKENI. V lost 7 bases to trimming and J lost 2 bases; unmatched junction nucleotides: 6. CDR3: CASCATSVQETQYF. In nucleotides, the CDR3 is TGTGCCAGCTGCGCGACTAGCGTTCAAGAGACCCAGTACTTC. The full variable domain, completed using reference TRBV18 and TRBJ2-5, is NAGVMQNPRHLVRRRGQEARLRCSPMKGHSHVYWYRQLPEEGLKFMVYLQKENIIDESGMPKERFSAEFPKEGPSILRIQQVVRGDSAAYFCASCATSVQETQYFGPGTRLLVL.

The chain employs TRBV29-1 and TRBJ2-7; D is uncertain. The CDR3 is 12 residues long. In germline, CDR1 is SQVTM, CDR2 ANQGSEA. The ends were cut back, 8 bases at V and 2 bases at J, with 13 bases in the middle. The chain's CDR3 is CSPNPKTYEQYF. In DNA, the CDR3 is TGCAGCCCTAACCCGAAGACCTACGAGCAGTACTTC.

The chain combines TRBV18 with TRBJ2-5; 9 bases are shared with TRBD1. CDR1 is KGHSH, CDR2 LQKENI, per germline. This CDR3 region has 16 residues. J lost 9 bases, V lost 0 bases, and 11 bases had no gene match. The CDR3 DNA sequence: TGTGCCAGCTCACCACCCGAACCGGGACAGGGAGGTCCCCAGTACTTC. Translation gives CASSPPEPGQGGPQYF. Complete variable domain (other parts from reference TRBV18 and TRBJ2-5): NAGVMQNPRHLVRRRGQEARLRCSPMKGHSHVYWYRQLPEEGLKFMVYLQKENIIDESGMPKERFSAEFPKEGPSILRIQQVVRGDSAAYFCASSPPEPGQGGPQYFGPGTRLLVL.